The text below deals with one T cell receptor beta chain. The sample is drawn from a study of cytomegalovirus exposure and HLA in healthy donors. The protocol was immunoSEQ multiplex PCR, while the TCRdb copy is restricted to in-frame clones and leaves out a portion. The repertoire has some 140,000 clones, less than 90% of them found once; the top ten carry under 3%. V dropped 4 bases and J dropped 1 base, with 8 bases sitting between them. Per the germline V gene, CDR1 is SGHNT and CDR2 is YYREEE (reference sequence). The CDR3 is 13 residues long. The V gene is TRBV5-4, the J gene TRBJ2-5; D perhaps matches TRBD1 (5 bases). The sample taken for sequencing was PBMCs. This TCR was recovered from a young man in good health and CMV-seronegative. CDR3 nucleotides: TGTGCCAGCAGCCCCGACAGCCAAGAGACCCAGTACTTC. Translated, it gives CASSPDSQETQYF.